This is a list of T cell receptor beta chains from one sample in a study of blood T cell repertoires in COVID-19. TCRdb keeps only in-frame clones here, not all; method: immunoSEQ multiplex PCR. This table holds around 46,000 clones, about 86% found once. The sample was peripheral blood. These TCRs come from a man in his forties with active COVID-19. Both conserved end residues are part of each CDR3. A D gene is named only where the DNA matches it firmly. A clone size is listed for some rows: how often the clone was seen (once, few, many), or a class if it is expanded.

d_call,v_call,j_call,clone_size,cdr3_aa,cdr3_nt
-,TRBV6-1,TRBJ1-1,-,CASSADRLLSRTEAFF,TGTGCCAGCAGTGCCGACAGGTTACTATCGCGGACTGAAGCTTTCTTT
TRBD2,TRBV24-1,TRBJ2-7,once,CATSAPSGRGAYEQYF,TGTGCCACCAGTGCCCCTAGCGGGAGAGGCGCCTACGAGCAGTACTTC
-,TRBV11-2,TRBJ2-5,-,CASSSQTTGFQETQYF,TGTGCCAGCAGCTCCCAGACCACAGGCTTCCAAGAGACCCAGTACTTC
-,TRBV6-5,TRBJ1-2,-,CASTGGGRNYGYTF,TGTGCCAGCACGGGAGGAGGCAGAAACTATGGCTACACCTTC
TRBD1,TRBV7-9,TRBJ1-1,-,CASSRRGQGAANTEAFF,TGTGCCAGCAGCCGGAGGGGACAGGGGGCGGCGAACACTGAAGCTTTCTTT
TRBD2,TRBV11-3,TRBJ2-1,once,CASSASPGTSGGNEQFF,TGTGCCAGCAGCGCCTCCCCGGGGACTAGCGGGGGAAATGAGCAGTTCTTC
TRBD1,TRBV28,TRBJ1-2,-,CASNRGGQGKFFHTF,TGTGCCAGCAACCGGGGGGGACAGGGGAAGTTCTTCCACACCTTC
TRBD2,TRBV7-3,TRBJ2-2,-,CASSPGGANTGELFF,TGTGCCAGCAGTCCTGGGGGGGCGAACACCGGGGAGCTGTTTTTT
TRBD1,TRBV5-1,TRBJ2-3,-,CASSAPTGGKDTQYF,TGCGCCAGCAGCGCCCCGACAGGGGGCAAAGATACGCAGTATTTT
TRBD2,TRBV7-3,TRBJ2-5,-,CASSPGTSATQETQYF,TGTGCCAGCAGCCCCGGGACTAGCGCCACTCAAGAGACCCAGTACTTC
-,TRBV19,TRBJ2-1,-,CASSGASYNEQFF,TGTGCCAGTAGCGGAGCCTCCTACAATGAGCAGTTCTTC
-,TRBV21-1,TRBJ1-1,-,CASSRLTGGAQNTEAFF,TGTGCCAGCAGCAGACTCACAGGGGGCGCTCAGAACACTGAAGCTTTCTTT
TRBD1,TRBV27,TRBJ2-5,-,CASRRSRQSRGISLLSLEETQYF,TGTGCCAGCAGGAGAAGCCGACAAAGCAGGGGGATCTCTCTTTTATCCCTGGAGGAGACCCAGTACTTC
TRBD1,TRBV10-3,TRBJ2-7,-,CATADRAQYF,TGTGCCACCGCGGACAGGGCACAGTACTTC
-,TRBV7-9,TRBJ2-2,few,CASSLGANTGELFF,TGTGCCAGCAGCTTAGGCGCGAACACCGGGGAGCTGTTTTTT
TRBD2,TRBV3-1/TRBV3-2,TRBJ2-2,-,CASSPRTSGNTGELFF,TGTGCCAGCAGCCCCCGGACTAGCGGTAACACCGGGGAGCTGTTTTTT
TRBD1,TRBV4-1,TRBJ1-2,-,CASSHRSGTGGNIYGYTF,TGCGCCAGCAGCCACCGCTCCGGGACAGGAGGGAATATATATGGCTACACCTTC
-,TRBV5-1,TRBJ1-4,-,CASSLGDIEEKLFF,TGCGCCAGCAGCTTGGGCGACATAGAAGAAAAACTGTTTTTT
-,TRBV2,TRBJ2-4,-,CASRFPHGELAKNIQYF,TGTGCCAGCAGATTCCCGCACGGGGAACTAGCCAAAAACATTCAGTACTTC
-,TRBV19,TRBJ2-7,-,CASSPRLAERANEQYF,TGTGCCAGTAGTCCGAGATTAGCGGAGCGAGCTAACGAGCAGTACTTC
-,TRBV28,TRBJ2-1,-,CASSSIRSHSYNEQFF,TGTGCCAGCAGTTCGATAAGAAGCCACTCCTACAATGAGCAGTTCTTC
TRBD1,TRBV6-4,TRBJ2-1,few,CASSARQGDNEQFF,TGTGCCAGCAGTGCGAGACAGGGAGACAATGAGCAGTTCTTC
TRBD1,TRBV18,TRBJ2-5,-,CASSPGTGEETQYF,TGTGCCAGCTCACCTGGGACAGGGGAAGAGACCCAGTACTTC
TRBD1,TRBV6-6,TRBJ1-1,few,CASRPGQMNTEAFF,TGTGCCAGCAGGCCGGGACAGATGAACACTGAAGCTTTCTTT
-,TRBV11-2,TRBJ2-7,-,CASSFSVRRQLYYEQYF,TGTGCCAGCAGCTTTAGTGTAAGGCGGCAGCTATACTACGAGCAGTACTTC
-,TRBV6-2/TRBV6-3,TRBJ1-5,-,CASSSPGRGDQPQHF,TGTGCCAGCAGTTCCCCGGGCAGGGGCGATCAGCCCCAGCATTTT
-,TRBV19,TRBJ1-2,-,CASSSTGSLYGYTF,TGTGCCAGTAGTTCCACAGGCAGCCTCTATGGCTACACCTTC
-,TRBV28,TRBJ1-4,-,CASSASGGRNEKLFF,TGTGCCAGCAGTGCGTCCGGCGGGCGTAATGAAAAACTGTTTTTT
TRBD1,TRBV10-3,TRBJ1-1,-,CAMGQGLTEAFF,TGTGCCATGGGACAGGGGCTGACTGAAGCTTTCTTT
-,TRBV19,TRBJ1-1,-,CASSIGEGTEAFF,TGTGCCAGTAGTATAGGGGAGGGGACTGAAGCTTTCTTT
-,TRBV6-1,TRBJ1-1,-,CASSEGRSTEAFF,TGTGCCAGCAGTGAAGGGCGGAGCACTGAAGCTTTCTTT
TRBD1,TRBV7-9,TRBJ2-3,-,CASSLEGATDTQYF,TGTGCCAGCAGCTTAGAGGGGGCCACAGATACGCAGTATTTT
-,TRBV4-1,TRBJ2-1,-,CASSQELRDNEQFF,TGCGCCAGCAGCCAAGAATTACGGGACAATGAGCAGTTCTTC
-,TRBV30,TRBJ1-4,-,CAWTGAGREKLFF,TGTGCCTGGACAGGTGCAGGGCGAGAAAAACTGTTTTTT
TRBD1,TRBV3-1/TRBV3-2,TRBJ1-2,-,CASSSGQGDPYGYTF,TGTGCCAGCAGCTCCGGACAGGGAGACCCCTATGGCTACACCTTC
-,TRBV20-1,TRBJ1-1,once,CSAVRTEAFF,TGCAGTGCCGTTCGCACTGAAGCTTTCTTT
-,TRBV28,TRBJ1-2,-,CASSFGTMYGYTF,TGTGCCAGCAGCTTCGGGACTATGTATGGCTACACCTTC
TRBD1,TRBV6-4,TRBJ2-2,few,CASRDTGGIMAGELFF,TGTGCCAGCAGAGATACAGGGGGCATTATGGCCGGGGAGCTGTTTTTT
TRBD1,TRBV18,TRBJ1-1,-,CASSPQRGQRTEAFF,TGTGCCAGCTCACCACAAAGGGGGCAGAGGACTGAAGCTTTCTTT
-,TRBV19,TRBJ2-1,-,CASSSQTGQGQFF,TGTGCCAGTAGTTCCCAAACAGGGCAAGGCCAGTTCTTC
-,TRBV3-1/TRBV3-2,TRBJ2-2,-,CASSQAVAANTGELFF,TGTGCCAGCAGCCAAGCGGTAGCGGCGAACACCGGGGAGCTGTTTTTT
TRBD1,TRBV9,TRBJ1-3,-,CASSATTGGRNTIYF,TGTGCCAGCAGCGCGACGACAGGGGGCAGAAACACCATATATTTT
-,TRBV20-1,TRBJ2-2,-,CSASRSSSDGELFF,TGCAGTGCTAGTCGTAGCTCCTCGGACGGGGAGCTGTTTTTT
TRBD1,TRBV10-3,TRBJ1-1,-,CASRGGTANTEAFF,TGTGCCTCCCGCGGAGGGACAGCCAACACTGAAGCTTTCTTT
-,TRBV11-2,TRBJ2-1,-,CASSLKVSDEQFF,TGTGCCAGCAGCTTAAAGGTGAGCGATGAGCAGTTCTTC
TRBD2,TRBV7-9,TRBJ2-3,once,CASSASAGGHTQYF,TGTGCCAGCAGCGCCAGCGCGGGAGGCCATACGCAGTATTTT
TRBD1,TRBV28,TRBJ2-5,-,CASSQTGEETQYF,TGTGCCAGCAGTCAGACAGGGGAAGAGACCCAGTACTTC
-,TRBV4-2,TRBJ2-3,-,CASSQEQRGNTQYF,TGTGCCAGCAGCCAGGAGCAGCGAGGTAATACGCAGTATTTT
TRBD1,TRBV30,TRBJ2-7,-,CAWSSGTGSYEQYF,TGTGCCTGGAGTAGCGGGACAGGGTCCTACGAGCAGTACTTC
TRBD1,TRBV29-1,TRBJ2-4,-,CSVNQGALNIQYF,TGCAGCGTAAATCAGGGGGCGTTAAACATTCAGTACTTC
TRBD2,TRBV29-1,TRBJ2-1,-,CSVRREDRRNEQFF,TGCAGCGTTCGACGGGAGGACCGTAGGAATGAGCAGTTCTTC
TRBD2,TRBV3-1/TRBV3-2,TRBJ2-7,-,CASSLTSRYEQYF,TGTGCCAGCAGCCTGACTAGCCGATACGAGCAGTACTTC